These 5 T cell receptor beta chains came from one sample sequenced in a study of cytomegalovirus exposure and HLA in healthy donors. Both 60 Vbeta primers and 13 Jbeta primers went into the PCR. The assay was immunoSEQ multiplex PCR, and TCRdb's table has in-frame clones only and misses some. The table has over 110,000 clones, 82% seen once; the top ten hold approximately 2.4%. What was sequenced was PBMCs. The receptors originated from a male donor in good health and CMV-seronegative.

There are a few counts of this clone. This chain's CDR3 is CASERELSNEQFF. Written as DNA, the CDR3 is TGTGCCAGCGAGCGGGAGTTAAGCAATGAGCAGTTCTTC. The chain is built from TRBV2 and TRBJ2-1; 8 nucleotides agree with TRBD2. After removal of 8 bases from V and 6 bases from J, the junction contained 6 bases not matched to a gene. Looked up from germline, CDR1 is SNHLY and CDR2 is FYNNEI. The CDR3 loop spans 13 amino acids.

The chain carries TRBV10-3 and TRBJ1-2, with 7 bases matching TRBD1. The CDR3 is made up of 13 amino acids. Germline CDR1 ENHRY, CDR2 SYGVKD. The V gene end was trimmed by 6 bases and the J gene end by 7 bases; junction bases not matched to a gene: 8. CDR3 amino acids: CAIRETGYGGYTF. The CDR3 DNA follows: TGTGCCATCAGAGAGACAGGGTACGGTGGCTACACCTTC.

The rearrangement links TRBV27 to TRBJ2-7; the match to TRBD1 covers 11 bases. Germline loops: CDR1 MNHEY, CDR2 SMNVEV (reference sequence). The ends lost 6 bases at V and 9 bases at J; junction bases unmatched: 13. The CDR3 loop spans 15 amino acids. CDR3 region: CASSPGDRGWGGQYF. DNA for the CDR3: TGTGCCAGCAGCCCAGGGGACAGGGGGTGGGGAGGGCAGTACTTC.

The genes are TRBV30 and TRBJ1-2; possible D gene TRBD1, 6 bases. The CDR3 loop spans 11 amino acids. The germline V gene encodes CDR1 GTSNPN and CDR2 SVGIG (reference sequence). V dropped 2 bases and J dropped 14 bases, with 15 bases sitting between them. The CDR3: CAWSQGHPQTF. In nucleotides, the CDR3 is TGTGCCTGGAGTCAGGGACATCCTCAAACCTTC.

A single count supports this clone. CDR3 in amino acids: CASSLVGQDLTDTQYF. The CDR3 DNA follows: TGTGCCAGCAGCTTGGTAGGACAGGACCTCACAGATACGCAGTATTTT. The chain has TRBV5-6 and TRBJ2-3; 7 bases fit TRBD1. The germline V gene encodes CDR1 SGHDT and CDR2 YYEEEE. This CDR3 is 16 amino acids long. V was pared by 0 bases and J by 2 bases, with 6 bases of the junction left unmatched.